This T cell receptor beta chain was found in a study of blood T cell repertoires in COVID-19. Study at large: Samples of COVID-19 (acute and convalescent) were obtained from the United States, Italy and Spain.

Germline V gene data show CDR1 as LNHDA and CDR2 as SQIVND (reference sequence). The CDR3 totals 14 residues. V was cut by 8 bases and J by 1 base, with 11 bases left in between. Per the original methods: How many nucleated cells were present was estimated from reference gene primer amplification. Clones were sequenced by immunoSEQ multiplex PCR, and TCRdb holds only the in-frame ones, with some missing. The DNA gave D and trimming, while V, J and clone size come from that table. This sample has about 190,000 clones, with 70% to 85% found just once. This chain links TRBV19 with TRBJ2-2; possibly TRBD1 for D (6 bases). This clonotype originated in a middle-aged man who had recovered from COVID-19. Source material: peripheral blood. The CDR3 protein is CASYDRKNTGELFF. The CDR3 DNA sequence: TGTGCCAGTTATGACAGGAAGAACACCGGGGAGCTGTTTTTT.